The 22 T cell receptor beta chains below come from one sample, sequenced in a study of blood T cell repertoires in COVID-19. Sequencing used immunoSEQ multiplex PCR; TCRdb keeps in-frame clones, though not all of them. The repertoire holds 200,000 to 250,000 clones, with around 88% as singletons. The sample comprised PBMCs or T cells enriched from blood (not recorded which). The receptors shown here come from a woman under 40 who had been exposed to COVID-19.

The CDR3 sequence: CSGVDWSSGNTIYF. Written as DNA, the CDR3 is TGCAGCGGCGTGGACTGGAGCTCTGGAAACACCATATATTTT. This chain joins TRBV29-1 and TRBJ1-3; D gene unclear. CDR3 size: 14 residues. Germline V gene sequence: CDR1 SQVTM, CDR2 ANQGSEA. Trimming stripped 7 bases from V and 0 bases from J, with 13 bases between.

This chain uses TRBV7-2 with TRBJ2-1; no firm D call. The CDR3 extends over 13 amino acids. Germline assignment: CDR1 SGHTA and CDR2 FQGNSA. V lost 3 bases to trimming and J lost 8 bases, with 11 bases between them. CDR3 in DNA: TGTGCCAGCAGCTTCTTAGCTCTCCATGAGCAGTTCTTC. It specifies CASSFLALHEQFF.

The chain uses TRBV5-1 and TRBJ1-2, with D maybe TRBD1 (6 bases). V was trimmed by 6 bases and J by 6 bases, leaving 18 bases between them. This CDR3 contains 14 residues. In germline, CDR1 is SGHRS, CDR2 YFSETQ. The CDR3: CASTRGGGMDGYTF. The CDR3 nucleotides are TGCGCCAGCACGAGGGGGGGCGGAATGGATGGCTACACCTTC.

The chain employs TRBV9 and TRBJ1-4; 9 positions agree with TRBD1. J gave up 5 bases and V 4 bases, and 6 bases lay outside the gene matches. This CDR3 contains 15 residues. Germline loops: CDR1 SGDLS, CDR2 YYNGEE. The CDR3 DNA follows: TGTGCCAGCAGCACCTCCGGGACAGGGAATGAAAAACTGTTTTTT. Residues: CASSTSGTGNEKLFF.

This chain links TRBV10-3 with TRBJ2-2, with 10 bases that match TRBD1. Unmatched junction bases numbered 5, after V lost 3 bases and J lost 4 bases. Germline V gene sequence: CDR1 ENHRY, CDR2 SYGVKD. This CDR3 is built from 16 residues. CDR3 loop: CAISDSRTGGTGELFF. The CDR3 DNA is TGTGCCATCAGTGATTCAAGGACAGGGGGCACCGGGGAGCTGTTTTTT.

CDR3 protein: CASSTGTGFIHEQYF. CDR3 coding DNA: TGTGCCAGCAGTACCGGGACAGGGTTTATCCACGAGCAGTACTTC. The chain combines TRBV27 with TRBJ2-7; 9 nucleotides match TRBD1. The CDR3 is made up of 15 amino acids. Per germline, CDR1 MNHEY and CDR2 SMNVEV (reference sequence). With V trimmed by 5 bases and J by 5 bases, 10 bases remained unmatched.

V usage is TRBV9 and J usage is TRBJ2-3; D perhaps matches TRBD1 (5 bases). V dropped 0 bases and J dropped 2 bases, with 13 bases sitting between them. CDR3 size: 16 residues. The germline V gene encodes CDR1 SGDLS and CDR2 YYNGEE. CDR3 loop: CASSVARQRPTDTQYF. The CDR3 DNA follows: TGTGCCAGCAGCGTAGCCAGACAGAGGCCCACAGATACGCAGTATTTT.

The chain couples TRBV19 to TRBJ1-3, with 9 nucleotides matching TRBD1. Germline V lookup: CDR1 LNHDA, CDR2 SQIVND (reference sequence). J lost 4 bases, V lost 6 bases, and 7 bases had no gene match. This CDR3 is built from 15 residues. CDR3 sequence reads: CASSIGTGQGNTIYF. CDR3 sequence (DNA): TGTGCCAGTAGCATTGGGACAGGGCAAGGAAACACCATATATTTT. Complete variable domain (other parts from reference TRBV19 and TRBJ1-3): DGGITQSPKYLFRKEGQNVTLSCEQNLNHDAMYWYRQDPGQGLRLIYYSQIVNDFQKGDIAEGYSVSREKKESFPLTVTSAQKNPTAFYLCASSIGTGQGNTIYFGEGSWLTVV.

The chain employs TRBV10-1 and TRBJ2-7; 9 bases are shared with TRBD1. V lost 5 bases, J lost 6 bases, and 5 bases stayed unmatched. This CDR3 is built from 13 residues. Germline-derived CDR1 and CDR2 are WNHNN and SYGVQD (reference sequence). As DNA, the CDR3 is TGCGCCAGCAGTCGGGACAGGGTAGGCGAGCAGTACTTC. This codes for CASSRDRVGEQYF.

CDR3 nucleotides: TGTGCCAGCAGCCTATTCGGGACAGGGTTTAGCACAGATACGCAGTATTTT. Its protein is CASSLFGTGFSTDTQYF. The chain joins TRBV7-6 to TRBJ2-3; 9 nucleotides agree with TRBD1. Germline V gives CDR1 SGHVS, CDR2 FNYEAQ. V was clipped by 5 bases and J by 0 bases; unmatched bases: 9. The CDR3 has 17 amino acids. Looking up the rest from reference TRBV7-6 and TRBJ2-3 gives the full variable domain: GAGVSQSPRYKVTKRGQDVALRCDPISGHVSLYWYRQALGQGPEFLTYFNYEAQQDKSGLPNDRFSAERPEGSISTLTIQRTEQRDSAMYRCASSLFGTGFSTDTQYFGPGTRLTVL.

This CDR3 is CASSMGQANSPLHF. The CDR3 DNA sequence: TGTGCCAGTAGTATGGGCCAGGCAAATTCACCCCTCCACTTT. The chain has TRBV19 and TRBJ1-6; D unclear. The germline V and J ends were trimmed by 3 bases and 7 bases, with 10 bases remaining between them. The CDR3 runs 14 residues. Germline V lookup: CDR1 LNHDA, CDR2 SQIVND (reference sequence).

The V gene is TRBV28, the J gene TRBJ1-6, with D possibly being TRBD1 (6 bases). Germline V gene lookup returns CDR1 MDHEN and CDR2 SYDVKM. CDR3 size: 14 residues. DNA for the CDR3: TGTGCAGTGGCGGGGGCTCTTAACAATTCACCCCTCCACTTT. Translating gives CAVAGALNNSPLHF.

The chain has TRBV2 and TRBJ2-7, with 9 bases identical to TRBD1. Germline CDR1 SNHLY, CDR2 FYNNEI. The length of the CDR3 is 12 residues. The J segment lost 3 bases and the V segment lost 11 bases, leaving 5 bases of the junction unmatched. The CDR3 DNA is TGTGCCGCCGGACAGGGGAACTACGAGCAGTACTTC. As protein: CAAGQGNYEQYF.

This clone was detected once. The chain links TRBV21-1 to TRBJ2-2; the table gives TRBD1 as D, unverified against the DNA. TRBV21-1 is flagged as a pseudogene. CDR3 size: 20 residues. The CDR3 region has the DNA TGTGCCAGCAGCAAACGCGATAGGTCAGGAAGCCACGCGAACACCGGGGAGCTGTTTTTT. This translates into CASSKRDRSGSHANTGELFF.

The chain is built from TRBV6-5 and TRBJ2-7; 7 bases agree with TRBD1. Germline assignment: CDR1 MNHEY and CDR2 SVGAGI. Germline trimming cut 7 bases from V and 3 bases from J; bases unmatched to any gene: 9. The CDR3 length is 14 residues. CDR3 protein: CASKKTGNLYEQYF. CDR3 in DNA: TGTGCCAGCAAAAAGACAGGGAATCTCTACGAGCAGTACTTC.

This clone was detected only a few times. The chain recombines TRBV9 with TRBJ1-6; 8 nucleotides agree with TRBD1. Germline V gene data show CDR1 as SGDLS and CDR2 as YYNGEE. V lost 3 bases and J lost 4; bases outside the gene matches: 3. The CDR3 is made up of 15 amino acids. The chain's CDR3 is CASSARDRYNSPLHF. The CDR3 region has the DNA TGTGCCAGCAGCGCTCGGGACAGGTATAATTCACCCCTCCACTTT.

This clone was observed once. CDR3: CATPPDRGQSYTF. CDR3 in DNA: TGTGCCACCCCACCGGACAGGGGCCAAAGCTACACCTTC. The gene calls are TRBV6-5 and TRBJ1-2, with TRBD1 matching over 9 bases. Germline CDR1 reads MNHEY; CDR2 reads SVGAGI. The CDR3 is 13 amino acids. The trim removed 10 bases at V and 9 bases at J, leaving 12 bases unmatched.

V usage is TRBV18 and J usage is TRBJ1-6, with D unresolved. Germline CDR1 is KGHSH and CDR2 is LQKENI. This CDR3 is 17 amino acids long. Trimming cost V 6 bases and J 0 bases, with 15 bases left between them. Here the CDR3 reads CASSPDYVGSYNSPLHF. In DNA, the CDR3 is TGTGCCAGCTCCCCGGACTACGTCGGCTCCTATAATTCACCCCTCCACTTT.

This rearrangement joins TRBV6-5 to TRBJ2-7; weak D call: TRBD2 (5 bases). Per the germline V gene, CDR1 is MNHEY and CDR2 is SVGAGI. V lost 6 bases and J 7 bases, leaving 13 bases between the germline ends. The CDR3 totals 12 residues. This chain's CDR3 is CASSTGSTEQYF. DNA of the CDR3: TGTGCCAGCAGCACGGGGTCGACTGAGCAGTACTTC.

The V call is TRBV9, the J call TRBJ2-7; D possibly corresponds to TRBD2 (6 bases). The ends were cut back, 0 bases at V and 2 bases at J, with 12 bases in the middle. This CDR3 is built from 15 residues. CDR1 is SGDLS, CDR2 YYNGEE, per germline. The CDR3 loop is CASSVDGGSAYEQYF. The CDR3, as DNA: TGTGCCAGCAGCGTAGATGGGGGGTCCGCCTACGAGCAGTACTTC.

The CDR3 spells CASSSEGGNQPQHF. Here the CDR3 DNA reads TGTGCCAGCTCATCGGAGGGGGGGAATCAGCCCCAGCATTTT. This sequence joins TRBV18 and TRBJ1-5; D perhaps matches TRBD1 (6 bases). CDR1 and CDR2 from the germline V gene are KGHSH and LQKENI. The CDR3 has 14 amino acids. Trimming took off 5 bases at V and 4 bases at J, with 12 bases between the two ends.

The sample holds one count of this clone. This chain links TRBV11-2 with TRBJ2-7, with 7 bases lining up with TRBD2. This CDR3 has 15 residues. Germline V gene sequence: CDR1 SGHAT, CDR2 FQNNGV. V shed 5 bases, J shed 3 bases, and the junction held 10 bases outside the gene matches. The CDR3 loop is CASSQTSPGGYEQYF. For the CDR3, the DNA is TGTGCCAGCAGCCAGACCTCACCGGGAGGCTACGAGCAGTACTTC.